This T cell receptor beta chain came from a study of T cell repertoires in cytomegalovirus infection. Study-wide findings and caveats: CMV-specific HLA-C-restricted TCR beta clonotypes dominated the ex vivo response.

This clonotype was detected a few times. Antigen unknown. At one end the junction does not follow the germline gene, possibly because of a read error. TCRdb passed the reads through MiXCR, listing each CDR3 protein once. The repertoire has under 200,000 distinct CDR3 sequences, roughly 22% of them found once; the top ten carry under 30%. This receptor was identified in a human donor in good health (CMV status not recorded). Some clones in this sample may be carry-over from other donors' samples. Sequencing was performed on CD8+ T cells from cultured PBMCs, taken from culture after CMV antigen stimulation.

CDR3 nucleotide sequence: TGTGCCAGCAGTTTAGGGGGGTTAAGAGACTTC. Translating it yields CASSLGGLRDF. The chain uses TRBV12-3 or TRBV12-4 and TRBJ2-7; D possibly uses TRBD1 or TRBD2 (5 bases each). CDR3 size: 11 residues.